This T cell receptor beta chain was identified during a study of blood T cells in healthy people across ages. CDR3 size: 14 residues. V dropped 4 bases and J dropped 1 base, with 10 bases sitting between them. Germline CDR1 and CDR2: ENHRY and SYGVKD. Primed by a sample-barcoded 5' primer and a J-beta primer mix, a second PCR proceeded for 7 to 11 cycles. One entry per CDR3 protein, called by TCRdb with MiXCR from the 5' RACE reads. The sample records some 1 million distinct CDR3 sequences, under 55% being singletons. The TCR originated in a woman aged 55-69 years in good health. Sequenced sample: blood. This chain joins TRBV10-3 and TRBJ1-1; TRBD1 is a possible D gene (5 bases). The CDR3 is CAISVGDRNTEAFF. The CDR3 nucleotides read TGTGCCATCAGTGTAGGGGACCGGAACACTGAAGCTTTCTTT.